Given below is one T cell receptor beta chain in context. These data come from a study of Ad26.COV2.S vaccination and SARS-CoV-2 variants. The table came from immunoSEQ multiplex PCR; TCRdb's copy has only in-frame clones and leaves some out. The sample shows 400,000 to 450,000 clones, about 92% of them seen only once. Described treatment: some 20 received Ad26.COV2.S at low or high dose, single or two shots; a few received placebo; per-sample allocation not given. Sampling took place 63 days after the first vaccine or placebo injection. Germline V lookup: CDR1 SEHNR, CDR2 FQNEAQ (reference sequence). V lost 1 base and J 4 bases, leaving 8 bases between the germline ends. This CDR3 contains 14 residues.

The sequencing used peripheral blood, collected in a trial of Ad26.COV2.S vaccine versus placebo. The V gene is TRBV7-9, the J gene TRBJ2-1; no clear D. The TCR comes from a person between 18 and 65 years old who received the Ad26.COV2.S COVID-19 vaccine or a placebo. The CDR3 region has the DNA TGTGCCAGCAGCTTAGGGCGACGGTACAATGAGCAGTTCTTC. Its translation is CASSLGRRYNEQFF.